Below, 21 T cell receptor beta chains from the same sample are listed, as sequenced in a study of graft-versus-host responses after intestinal transplantation. Only in-frame clones appear in the TCRdb table, and some are missing; sequencing was by immunoSEQ multiplex PCR. The sample has 90,000 to 150,000 clones, roughly 93% seen once. Their antigens are not known. Source: unstimulated CD4+ T cells sorted from spleen or lymph node cells, taken before intestinal transplant. All receptors derive from a human donor who received an intestinal transplant.

This clone was recorded once. The rearrangement uses TRBV27 and TRBJ2-1; 11 bases are a match to TRBD2. Germline values: CDR1 MNHEY, CDR2 SMNVEV (reference sequence). CDR3 length: 15 amino acids. Trimming at V came to 6 bases and at J to 7 bases, leaving 8 bases not matched to a gene. The CDR3 protein is CASSPLASGGNEQFF. CDR3 sequence (DNA): TGTGCCAGCAGCCCACTGGCTAGCGGGGGGAATGAGCAGTTCTTC.

The chain couples TRBV7-3 to TRBJ2-3, with D unclear. The germline CDR1 and CDR2 sequences are SGHTA and FQGTGA. The CDR3 covers 12 residues. The ends were cut back, 5 bases at V and 4 bases at J, with 7 bases in the middle. DNA of the CDR3: TGTGCCAGCAGCGGTCCGTCAGATACGCAGTATTTT. Protein sequence: CASSGPSDTQYF.

The gene calls are TRBV25-1 and TRBJ2-1, with a weak D call TRBD2 (5 bases). Looked up from germline, CDR1 is MGHDK and CDR2 is SYGVNS. V was cut by 4 bases and J by 4 bases, with 14 bases left in between. There are 15 residues in the CDR3. The CDR3 DNA sequence: TGTGCCAGCAGTGCTACTAGACCCCTATACAATGAGCAGTTCTTC. Translating gives CASSATRPLYNEQFF.

The chain joins TRBV7-9 to TRBJ1-5, with TRBD1 matching 7 bases. This CDR3 region has 16 residues. J gave up 10 bases and V 4 bases, and 16 bases lay outside the gene matches. CDR1 SEHNR and CDR2 FQNEAQ come from the germline V gene (reference sequence). The DNA for the CDR3 is TGTGCCAGCAGCTCATCCTCAGGGGGTCTGGACTTCCCCCAGCATTTT. As protein: CASSSSSGGLDFPQHF.

The chain couples TRBV10-1 to TRBJ2-7; D is unresolved. CDR3 length equals 14 residues. V was clipped by 4 bases and J by 6 bases, with 16 bases between them. From germline, CDR1 is WNHNN and CDR2 SYGVQD (reference sequence). As DNA, the CDR3 is TGCGCCAGCAGTGGACCGGGCTCTAAGGGCGAGCAGTACTTC. Residues: CASSGPGSKGEQYF.

This chain joins TRBV7-3 and TRBJ2-1; maybe TRBD2 (7 bases). The CDR3 is made up of 15 amino acids. The germline gives CDR1 SGHTA, CDR2 FQGTGA. V gave up 0 bases and J gave up 6 bases, with 12 bases separating them. CDR3 sequence reads: CASSLTPGGLNEQFF. The CDR3 region has the DNA TGTGCCAGCAGCTTAACTCCGGGGGGCCTCAATGAGCAGTTCTTC.

The rearrangement joins TRBV6-6 to TRBJ1-1; D is uncertain. Trimming removed 6 bases at V and 1 base at J, with 12 bases between. Looked up from germline, CDR1 is MNHNY and CDR2 is SVGAGI (reference sequence). This CDR3 comprises 14 residues. The CDR3 DNA sequence: TGTGCCAGCAGCAACCTTCGAGAGAACACTGAAGCTTTCTTT. The encoded protein is CASSNLRENTEAFF.

This chain joins TRBV28 and TRBJ1-1; D remains unclear. The germline V and J ends were trimmed by 1 base and 1 base, with 16 bases remaining between them. The length of the CDR3 is 17 residues. Germline values: CDR1 MDHEN, CDR2 SYDVKM. For the CDR3, the DNA is TGTGCCAGCAGTTTATTTAGTTTGCGAGGCGCGAACACTGAAGCTTTCTTT. Translated: CASSLFSLRGANTEAFF.

CDR3 in DNA: TGCGCCAGCAGCTTGGCCGTTGGGCCTATGAACATTCAGTACTTC. It is translated as CASSLAVGPMNIQYF. The V gene is TRBV5-1, the J gene TRBJ2-4; D remains unclear. CDR1 and CDR2 from the germline V gene are SGHRS and YFSETQ. Trimming removed 0 bases from V and 7 bases from J, with 14 bases in between. This CDR3 comprises 15 residues.

The chain employs TRBV5-1 and TRBJ1-2, with D possibly matching TRBD1 (5 bases). CDR1 is SGHRS and CDR2 is YFSETQ in the germline V gene. The V gene lost 5 bases and the J gene lost 0 bases, with 8 bases spanning the gap. This CDR3 is built from 13 residues. The CDR3 nucleotides are TGCGCCAGCAGGACAGAGACTAACTATGGCTACACCTTC. This gives the protein CASRTETNYGYTF.

The rearrangement links TRBV30 to TRBJ1-2; D not certain. The germline V and J ends were trimmed by 2 bases and 8 bases, with 3 bases remaining between them. The CDR3 runs to 9 residues. Germline CDR1 GTSNPN, CDR2 SVGIG (reference sequence). CDR3 DNA: TGTGCCTGGAGTCCCGGCTACACCTTC. Its translation is CAWSPGYTF. The full variable domain, with the rest looked up from reference TRBV30 and TRBJ1-2, is SQTIHQWPATLVQPVGSPLSLECTVEGTSNPNLYWYRQAAGRGLQLLFYSVGIGQISSEVPQNLSASRPQDRQFILSSKKLLLSDSGFYLCAWSPGYTFGSGTRLTVV.

The chain uses TRBV6-6 and TRBJ1-5; D is unclear. V shed 0 bases and J shed 4 bases, with 7 bases lying between them. CDR1 is MNHNY and CDR2 is SVGAGI in the germline V gene (reference sequence). This CDR3 has 14 residues. CDR3 sequence: CASSYSEKNQPQHF. In DNA form, the CDR3 reads TGTGCCAGCAGTTACTCAGAGAAGAATCAGCCCCAGCATTTT.

The V call is TRBV12-5, the J call TRBJ2-7; D perhaps matches TRBD1 (5 bases). Trimming took 7 bases from V and 2 from J, leaving 18 bases between them. This CDR3 has 15 residues. Germline V gene lookup returns CDR1 LGHNT and CDR2 FRNRAP. In DNA form, the CDR3 reads TGTGCTAGTGTCCTTTACGGTGGGGCGACCTACGAGCAGTACTTC. Its translation: CASVLYGGATYEQYF.

This sequence joins TRBV21-1 and TRBJ2-7; the table's D gene call, TRBD2, was not cross checked with the DNA. TRBV21-1 is noted as a pseudogene. The CDR3 spans 17 residues. In DNA form, the CDR3 reads TGTGCCAGCAAGGGGCCCAGAGGGACTAGCGGGAGTTACGAGCAGTACTTC. Protein: CASKGPRGTSGSYEQYF.

The V call is TRBV7-9, the J call TRBJ1-2, with 8 bases that match TRBD1. After removal of 1 base from V and 6 bases from J, the junction contained 4 bases not matched to a gene. The germline CDR1 and CDR2 sequences are SEHNR and FQNEAQ (reference sequence). The CDR3 has 14 residues. Here the CDR3 DNA reads TGTGCCAGCAGCTTAGGGCAGGGGGCGCATGGCTACACCTTC. This codes for CASSLGQGAHGYTF.

The chain links TRBV4-2 to TRBJ2-2; D possibly corresponds to TRBD2 (5 bases). The CDR3 totals 16 residues. Between the trimmed V and J ends, which lost 1 base and 4 bases, there was a span of 13 bases. Germline CDR1 reads LGHNA; CDR2 reads YNFKEQ. In DNA, the CDR3 is TGTGCCAGCAGCCAAGGGGTACTAGGTAGCACCGGGGAGCTGTTTTTT. The encoded protein is CASSQGVLGSTGELFF.

This chain connects TRBV19 to TRBJ2-2, with a possible D match to TRBD2 (5 bases). Germline lookup yields CDR1 LNHDA and CDR2 SQIVND (reference sequence). V was clipped by 11 bases and J by 4 bases, with 17 bases between them. The CDR3 is made up of 14 amino acids. For the CDR3, the DNA is TGTGCCGCCCAGGTGGGAGTTGGCACCGGGGAGCTGTTTTTT. It is translated as CAAQVGVGTGELFF.

This chain links TRBV27 with TRBJ1-2, with D possibly TRBD1 on 5 matching bases. Germline V CDR1 and CDR2: MNHEY, SMNVEV (reference sequence). The V end lost 1 base, the J end lost 4 bases, and 13 bases lay between the germline ends. The CDR3 length is 15 residues. CDR3 coding DNA: TGTGCCAGCAGTTTATTGGCAGGGACCGGCTATGGCTACACCTTC. Translating gives CASSLLAGTGYGYTF.

The V gene is TRBV6-5, the J gene TRBJ2-2, with 7 bases that match TRBD1. The CDR3 has 15 residues. The V and J ends lost 5 bases and 1 base, in that order; junction bases with no gene match: 4. CDR1 and CDR2 from the germline V gene are MNHEY and SVGAGI. The CDR3 sequence: CASSPGQLNTGELFF. The CDR3 coding sequence is TGTGCCAGCAGTCCGGGACAGCTGAACACCGGGGAGCTGTTTTTT.

The rearrangement uses TRBV19 and TRBJ2-7, with D possibly TRBD1 on 6 matching bases. Trimming stripped 5 bases from V and 3 bases from J, with 17 bases between. Germline values: CDR1 LNHDA, CDR2 SQIVND (reference sequence). The CDR3 is 15 amino acids. The CDR3 bases are TGTGCCAGTAGTTCCCGACAGGTTGGAGACTACGAGCAGTACTTC. It yields the protein CASSSRQVGDYEQYF.

The chain is built from TRBV9 and TRBJ1-2, with D uncertain. Between the trimmed V and J ends, which lost 3 bases and 6 bases, there was a span of 12 bases. Germline CDR1 reads SGDLS; CDR2 reads YYNGEE. This CDR3 comprises 13 residues. CDR3 protein: CASSAESYNGYTF. DNA of the CDR3: TGTGCCAGCAGCGCCGAGAGTTACAATGGCTACACCTTC.